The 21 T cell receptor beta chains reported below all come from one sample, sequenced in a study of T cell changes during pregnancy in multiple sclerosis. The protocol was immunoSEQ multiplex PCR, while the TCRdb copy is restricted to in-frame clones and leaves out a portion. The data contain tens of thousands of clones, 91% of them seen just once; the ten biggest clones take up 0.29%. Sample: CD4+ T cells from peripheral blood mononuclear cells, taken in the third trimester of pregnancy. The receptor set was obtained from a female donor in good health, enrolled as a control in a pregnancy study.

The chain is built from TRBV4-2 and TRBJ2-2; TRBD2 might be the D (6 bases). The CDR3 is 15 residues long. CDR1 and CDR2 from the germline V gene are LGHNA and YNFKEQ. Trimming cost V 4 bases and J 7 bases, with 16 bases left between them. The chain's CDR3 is CASSLTGTGSGELFF. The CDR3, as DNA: TGTGCCAGCAGCCTCACCGGGACTGGGAGCGGGGAGCTGTTTTTT.

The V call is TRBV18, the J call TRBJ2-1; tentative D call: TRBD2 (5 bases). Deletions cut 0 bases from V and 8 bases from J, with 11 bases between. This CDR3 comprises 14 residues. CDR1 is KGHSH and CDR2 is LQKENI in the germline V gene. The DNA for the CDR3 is TGTGCCAGCTCACCACCTTCCGAGGAGGATGAGCAGTTCTTC. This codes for CASSPPSEEDEQFF.

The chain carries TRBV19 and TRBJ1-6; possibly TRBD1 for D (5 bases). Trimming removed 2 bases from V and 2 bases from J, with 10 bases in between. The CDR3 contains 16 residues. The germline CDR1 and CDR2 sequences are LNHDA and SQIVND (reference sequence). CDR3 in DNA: TGTGCCAGTAGTATACAGGGAAGTACCTATAATTCACCCCTCCACTTT. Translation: CASSIQGSTYNSPLHF.

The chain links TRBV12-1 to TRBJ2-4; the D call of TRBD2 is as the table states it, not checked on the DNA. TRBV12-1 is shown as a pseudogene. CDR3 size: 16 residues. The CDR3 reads CASSPPWGVAKNIQYF. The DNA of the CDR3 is TGTGCCAGCAGCCCCCCGTGGGGGGTAGCCAAAAACATTCAGTACTTC.

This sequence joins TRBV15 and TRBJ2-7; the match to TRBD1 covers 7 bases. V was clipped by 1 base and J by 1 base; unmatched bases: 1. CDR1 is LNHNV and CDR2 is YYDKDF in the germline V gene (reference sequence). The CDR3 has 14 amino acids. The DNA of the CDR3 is TGTGCCACCAGCAGAGCGGGACAGTCCTACGAGCAGTACTTC. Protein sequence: CATSRAGQSYEQYF.

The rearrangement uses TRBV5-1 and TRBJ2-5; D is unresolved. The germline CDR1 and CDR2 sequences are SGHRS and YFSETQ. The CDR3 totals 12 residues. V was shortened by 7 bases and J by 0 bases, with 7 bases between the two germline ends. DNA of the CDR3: TGCGCCAGCTCACTTTACCAAGAGACCCAGTACTTC. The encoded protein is CASSLYQETQYF.

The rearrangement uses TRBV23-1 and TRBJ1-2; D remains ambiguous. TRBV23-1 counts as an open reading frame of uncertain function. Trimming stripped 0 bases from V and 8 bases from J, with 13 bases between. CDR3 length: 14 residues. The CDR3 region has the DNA TGCGCCAGCAGTCAATCGAAGACTCTCGACGGCTACACCTTC. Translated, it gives CASSQSKTLDGYTF.

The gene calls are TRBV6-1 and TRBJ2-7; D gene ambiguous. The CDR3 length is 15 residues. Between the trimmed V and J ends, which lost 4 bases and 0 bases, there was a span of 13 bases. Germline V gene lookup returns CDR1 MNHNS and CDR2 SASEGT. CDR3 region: CASSVETVVSYEQYF. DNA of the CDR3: TGTGCCAGCAGTGTGGAGACGGTGGTCTCCTACGAGCAGTACTTC.

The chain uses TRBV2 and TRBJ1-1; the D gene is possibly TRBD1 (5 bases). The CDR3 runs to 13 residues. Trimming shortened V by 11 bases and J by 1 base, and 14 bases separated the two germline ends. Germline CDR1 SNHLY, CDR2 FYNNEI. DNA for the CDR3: TGTGCCGGGGGAACGGGGGGGAACACTGAAGCTTTCTTT. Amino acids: CAGGTGGNTEAFF.

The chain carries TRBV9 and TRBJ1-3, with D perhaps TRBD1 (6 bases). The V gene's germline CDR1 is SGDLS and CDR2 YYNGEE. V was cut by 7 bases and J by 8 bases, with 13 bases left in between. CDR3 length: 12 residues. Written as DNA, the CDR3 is TGTGCCAGCGGAAACAGGGTAGACACCATATATTTT. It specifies CASGNRVDTIYF.

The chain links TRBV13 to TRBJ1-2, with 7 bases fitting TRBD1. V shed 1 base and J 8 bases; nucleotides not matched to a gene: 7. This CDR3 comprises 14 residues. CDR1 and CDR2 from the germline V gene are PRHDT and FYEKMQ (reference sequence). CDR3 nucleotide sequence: TGTGCCAGCAGCTTAGTTTTGTCAGGGGGAGGCTACACCTTC. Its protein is CASSLVLSGGGYTF.

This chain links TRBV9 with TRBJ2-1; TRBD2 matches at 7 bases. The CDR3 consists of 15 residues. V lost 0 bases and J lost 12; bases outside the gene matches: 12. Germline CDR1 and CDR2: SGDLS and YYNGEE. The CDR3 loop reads CASSVGVAGAAGQFF. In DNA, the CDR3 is TGTGCCAGCAGCGTAGGAGTAGCGGGCGCGGCGGGGCAGTTCTTC. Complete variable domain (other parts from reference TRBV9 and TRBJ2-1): DSGVTQTPKHLITATGQRVTLRCSPRSGDLSVYWYQQSLDQGLQFLIQYYNGEERAKGNILERFSAQQFPDLHSELNLSSLELGDSALYFCASSVGVAGAAGQFFGPGTRLTVL.

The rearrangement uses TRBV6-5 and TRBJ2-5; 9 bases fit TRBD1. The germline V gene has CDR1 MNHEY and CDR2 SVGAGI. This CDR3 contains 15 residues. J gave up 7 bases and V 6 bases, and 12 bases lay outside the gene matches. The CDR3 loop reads CASSTTGQGSGTQYF. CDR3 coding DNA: TGTGCCAGCAGCACTACGGGACAGGGATCGGGGACCCAGTACTTC.

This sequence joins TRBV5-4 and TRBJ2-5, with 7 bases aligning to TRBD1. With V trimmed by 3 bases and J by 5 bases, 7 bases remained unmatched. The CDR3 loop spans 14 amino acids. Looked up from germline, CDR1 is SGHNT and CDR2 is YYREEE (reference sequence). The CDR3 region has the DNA TGTGCCAGCAGCTCACAGGGGCGAGGGGAGACCCAGTACTTC. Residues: CASSSQGRGETQYF.

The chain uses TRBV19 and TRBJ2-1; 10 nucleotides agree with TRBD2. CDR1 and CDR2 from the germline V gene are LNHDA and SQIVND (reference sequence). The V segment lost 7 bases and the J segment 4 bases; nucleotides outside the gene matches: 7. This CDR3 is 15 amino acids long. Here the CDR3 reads CASTRGLARYNEQFF. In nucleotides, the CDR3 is TGTGCCAGTACCAGGGGACTAGCGAGATACAATGAGCAGTTCTTC.

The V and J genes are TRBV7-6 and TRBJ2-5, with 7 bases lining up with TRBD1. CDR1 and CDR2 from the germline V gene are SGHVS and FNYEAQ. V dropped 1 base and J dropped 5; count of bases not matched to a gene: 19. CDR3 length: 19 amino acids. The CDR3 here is CASSLVVSVGGAISETQYF. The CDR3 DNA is TGTGCCAGCAGCTTAGTAGTATCGGTAGGGGGCGCGATTTCGGAGACCCAGTACTTC.

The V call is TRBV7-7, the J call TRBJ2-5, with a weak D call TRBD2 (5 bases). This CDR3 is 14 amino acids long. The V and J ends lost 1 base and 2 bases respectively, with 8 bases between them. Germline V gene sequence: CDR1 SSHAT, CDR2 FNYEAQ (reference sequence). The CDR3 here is CASSLGGRQETQYF. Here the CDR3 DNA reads TGTGCCAGCAGCTTAGGCGGGCGTCAAGAGACCCAGTACTTC. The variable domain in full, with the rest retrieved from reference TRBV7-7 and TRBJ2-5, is GAGVSQSPRYKVTKRGQDVTLRCDPISSHATLYWYQQALGQGPEFLTYFNYEAQPDKSGLPSDRFSAERPEGSISTLTIQRTEQRDSAMYRCASSLGGRQETQYFGPGTRLLVL.

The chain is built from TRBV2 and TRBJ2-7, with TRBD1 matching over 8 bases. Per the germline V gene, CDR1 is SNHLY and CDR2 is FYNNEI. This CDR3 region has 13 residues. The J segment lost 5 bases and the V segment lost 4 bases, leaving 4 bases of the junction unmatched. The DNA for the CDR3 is TGTGCCAGCAGTGTTCAGGGGGCCAACGAGCAGTACTTC. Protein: CASSVQGANEQYF.

The CDR3 here is CASSLDGEAFF. DNA for the CDR3: TGCGCCAGCAGCTTGGACGGTGAAGCTTTCTTT. The chain has TRBV5-1 and TRBJ1-1; D remains unclear. Trimming left V 0 bases short and J 7 bases short, with 4 bases between. CDR3 length: 11 residues. Germline values: CDR1 SGHRS, CDR2 YFSETQ.

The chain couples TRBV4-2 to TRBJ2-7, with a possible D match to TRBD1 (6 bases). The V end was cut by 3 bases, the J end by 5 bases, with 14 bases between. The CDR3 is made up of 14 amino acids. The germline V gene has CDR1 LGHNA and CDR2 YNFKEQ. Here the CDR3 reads CASSHLQGRDEQYF. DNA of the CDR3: TGTGCCAGCAGCCATTTACAGGGCAGGGACGAGCAGTACTTC.

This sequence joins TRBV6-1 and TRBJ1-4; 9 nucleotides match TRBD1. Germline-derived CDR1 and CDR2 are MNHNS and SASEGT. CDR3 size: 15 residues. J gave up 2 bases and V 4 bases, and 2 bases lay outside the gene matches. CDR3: CASSVTGGTNEKLFF. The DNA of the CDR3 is TGTGCCAGCAGTGTGACAGGGGGTACTAATGAAAAACTGTTTTTT.